The 13 T cell receptor beta chains reported below all come from one sample, sequenced in a study of cytomegalovirus exposure and HLA in healthy donors. PCR used 60 Vbeta primers and 13 Jbeta primers. Here immunoSEQ multiplex PCR was the method, and the copy in TCRdb shows in-frame clones only, minus some. The sample includes some 90,000 clones, roughly four fifths seen only once; the top ten take about a tenth. Sequencing was done on a sample of PBMCs. These receptors all stem from a human donor in good health.

The chain joins TRBV10-3 to TRBJ1-1; no definite D call. CDR1 and CDR2 from the germline V gene are ENHRY and SYGVKD. The ends were cut back, 0 bases at V and 7 bases at J, with 6 bases in the middle. The CDR3 runs to 12 residues. The CDR3: CAISESFREAFF. CDR3 in DNA: TGTGCCATCAGTGAGTCGTTCCGTGAAGCTTTCTTT.

In this sample, this clone turned up a few times. The CDR3 nucleotides read TGTGCCAGCAGCTTACCCGGGGGGCCCTACGAGCAGTACTTC. Protein product: CASSLPGGPYEQYF. The gene calls are TRBV28 and TRBJ2-7; a weak D match, TRBD2 (7 bases). Trimming shortened V by 6 bases and J by 2 bases, and 14 bases separated the two germline ends. CDR1 is MDHEN and CDR2 is SYDVKM in the germline V gene. The CDR3 consists of 14 residues.

This rearrangement joins TRBV6-5 to TRBJ2-5; 7 nucleotides agree with TRBD2. CDR1 and CDR2 (germline): MNHEY, SVGAGI. The CDR3 sequence is 15 residues long. The junction had 10 bases not matched to a gene; V was cut back by 7 bases and J by 2 bases. The CDR3 reads CASTTAGDFQETQYF. CDR3 nucleotides: TGTGCCAGCACCACGGCGGGAGACTTTCAAGAGACCCAGTACTTC.

The chain couples TRBV15 to TRBJ2-1, with TRBD2 identical over 10 bases. Per germline, CDR1 LNHNV and CDR2 YYDKDF (reference sequence). The CDR3 extends over 15 amino acids. Losses at the gene ends were 3 bases for V and 7 bases for J; bases not matched to a gene: 6. CDR3 bases: TGTGCCACCAGCAGTACTAGCGGGAAGGGTAATGAGCAGTTCTTC. Its protein product is CATSSTSGKGNEQFF.

V usage is TRBV5-4 and J usage is TRBJ2-1, with 10 nucleotides matching TRBD1. This CDR3 is built from 15 residues. V lost 6 bases and J lost 4; bases outside the gene matches: 7. Germline values: CDR1 SGHNT, CDR2 YYREEE (reference sequence). CDR3 amino acids: CASTPPGQGYNEQFF. DNA of the CDR3: TGTGCCAGCACCCCTCCGGGACAGGGGTACAATGAGCAGTTCTTC. Looking up the rest from reference TRBV5-4 and TRBJ2-1 gives the full variable domain: ETGVTQSPTHLIKTRGQQVTLRCSSQSGHNTVSWYQQALGQGPQFIFQYYREEENGRGNFPPRFSGLQFPNYSSELNVNALELDDSALYLCASTPPGQGYNEQFFGPGTRLTVL.

The CDR3 sequence: CASSPRQGLATNEKLFF. CDR3 sequence (DNA): TGTGCCAGCAGCCCCCGACAGGGCCTTGCAACTAATGAAAAACTGTTTTTT. This chain links TRBV7-2 with TRBJ1-4; the match to TRBD1 covers 7 bases. V dropped 5 bases and J dropped 0; count of bases not matched to a gene: 9. Per germline, CDR1 SGHTA and CDR2 FQGNSA. The CDR3 has 17 residues.

The V gene is TRBV19, the J gene TRBJ1-5; a weak D match, TRBD1 (5 bases). Trimming removed 1 base at V and 1 base at J, with 11 bases between. Germline lookup yields CDR1 LNHDA and CDR2 SQIVND (reference sequence). The CDR3 runs 16 residues. In DNA form, the CDR3 reads TGTGCCAGTAGTATAGGGAGGGGAGGAAGCAATCAGCCCCAGCATTTT. It encodes CASSIGRGGSNQPQHF.

The J gene is TRBJ2-1, the V gene TRBV7-8; D is unclear. CDR1 SGHVS and CDR2 FQNEAQ come from the germline V gene. Deletions cut 4 bases from V and 4 bases from J, with 17 bases between. The CDR3 length is 16 residues. The CDR3 here is CASSSRWPSDYNEQFF. The CDR3 DNA reads as TGTGCCAGCAGCTCCAGGTGGCCCTCGGATTACAATGAGCAGTTCTTC.

The chain is built from TRBV15 and TRBJ1-1; D possibly corresponds to TRBD1 (5 bases). This CDR3 region has 16 residues. The V gene lost 1 base and the J gene lost 7 bases, with 19 bases spanning the gap. Germline CDR1 is LNHNV and CDR2 is YYDKDF (reference sequence). CDR3 in DNA: TGTGCCACCAGCAGAGGTCCGGGTGTAGGGGCCAGTGAAGCTTTCTTT. This codes for CATSRGPGVGASEAFF.

Here the CDR3 reads CASSAQVLNEQFF. The CDR3 DNA sequence: TGTGCCAGCAGCGCACAGGTTTTGAATGAGCAGTTCTTC. The gene calls are TRBV7-2 and TRBJ2-1; perhaps TRBD1 as D (5 bases). Trimming took off 5 bases at V and 7 bases at J, with 12 bases between the two ends. CDR1 is SGHTA and CDR2 is FQGNSA in the germline V gene. The CDR3 length is 13 residues.

The chain carries TRBV7-6 and TRBJ2-1; D ambiguous. The CDR3 length is 15 residues. Germline V gene data show CDR1 as SGHVS and CDR2 as FNYEAQ. The V end was cut by 1 base, the J end by 0 bases, with 7 bases between. CDR3 sequence reads: CASSLEQSSYNEQFF. As DNA, the CDR3 is TGTGCCAGCAGCTTAGAACAGAGCTCCTACAATGAGCAGTTCTTC. Full variable domain (rest looked up from reference TRBV7-6 and TRBJ2-1): GAGVSQSPRYKVTKRGQDVALRCDPISGHVSLYWYRQALGQGPEFLTYFNYEAQQDKSGLPNDRFSAERPEGSISTLTIQRTEQRDSAMYRCASSLEQSSYNEQFFGPGTRLTVL.

V and J are TRBV10-3 and TRBJ2-5; 10 bases align to TRBD1. The J call may be faulty, since TRBJ2-7 better matches the DNA end. CDR1 and CDR2 from the germline V gene are ENHRY and SYGVKD. The CDR3 sequence is 15 residues long. CDR3: CAISPSGTGAYEQYF. Written as DNA, the CDR3 is TGTGCCATCAGCCCTTCCGGGACAGGGGCCTACGAGCAGTACTTC.

The chain recombines TRBV28 with TRBJ2-7; possibly TRBD1 for D (6 bases). V was trimmed by 5 bases and J by 7 bases, leaving 27 bases between them. The length of the CDR3 is 17 residues. Germline lookup yields CDR1 MDHEN and CDR2 SYDVKM. CDR3 DNA sequence: TGTGCCAGCAGTCGTCCCGGGACAACGATACTTTCTCGGGAGCAGTACTTC. Translating gives CASSRPGTTILSREQYF.